The clone carrying this T cell receptor beta chain was counted only a few times. This sample was included in a study of CD8 T cells in ankylosing spondylitis. V lost 4 bases and J lost 7, with 18 bases in between. CDR1 and CDR2 (germline): SGHTS, YDEGEE. This CDR3 comprises 15 residues. Each CDR3 protein gets one entry after TCRdb re-called the 5' RACE reads with MiXCR. The data contain 250,000 to 350,000 distinct CDR3 sequences, 20% of them singletons. The V gene is TRBV5-8, the J gene TRBJ2-1; D may be TRBD1 or TRBD2 (5 bases each). The receptor was derived from a female donor with ankylosing spondylitis or in good health (not recorded which). Material: blood, either unsorted or a sorted T cell fraction (not recorded which). CDR3 DNA sequence: TGTGCCAGCAGCGCCCCCGGGACCGGCCGAAATGAGCAGTTCTTC. Translation: CASSAPGTGRNEQFF.